The clone carrying this T cell receptor (beta chain) has a single count. This entry is derived from a study of blood T cell repertoires in COVID-19. Background on the study: Specimens from acute and convalescent COVID-19 originated in the United States, Italy and Spain. PBMCs, B-cell-depleted T cells, or T cells were the source of the cDNA or gDNA that made up the material.

Germline V gene sequence: CDR1 KGHDR, CDR2 SFDVKD. The length of the CDR3 is 16 residues. Trimming pared 1 base from V and 4 bases from J, leaving 15 bases between. Per the original methods: Reference gene primer amplification yielded estimated nucleated cell counts. Produced via immunoSEQ multiplex PCR; TCRdb's table is partial and in-frame only. That table supplies the V and J calls and clone size; D and trimming were determined from the DNA. Among some 200,000 clones, roughly 80% were seen once, and the ten largest hold 10%. This clonotype was sampled from a woman aged 80 or over with acute or convalescent COVID-19. The chain links TRBV24-1 to TRBJ2-5; D possibly corresponds to TRBD1 (5 bases). The sequenced sample was peripheral blood. CDR3 DNA sequence: TGTGCCACCAGTGATTTTTTAGGGCAGGGCGCAGAGACCCAGTACTTC. Its protein is CATSDFLGQGAETQYF.